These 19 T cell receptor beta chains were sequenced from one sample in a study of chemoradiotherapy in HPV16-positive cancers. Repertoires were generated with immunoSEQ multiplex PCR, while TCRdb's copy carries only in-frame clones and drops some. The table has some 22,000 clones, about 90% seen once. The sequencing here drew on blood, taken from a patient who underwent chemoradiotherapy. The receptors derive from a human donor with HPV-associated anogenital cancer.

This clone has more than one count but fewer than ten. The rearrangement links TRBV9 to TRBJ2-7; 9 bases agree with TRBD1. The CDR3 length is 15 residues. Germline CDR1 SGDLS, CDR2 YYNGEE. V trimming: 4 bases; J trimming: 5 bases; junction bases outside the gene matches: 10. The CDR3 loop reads CASSRSNRGQDEQYF. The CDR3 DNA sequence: TGTGCCAGCAGCAGATCGAACAGGGGGCAGGACGAGCAGTACTTC.

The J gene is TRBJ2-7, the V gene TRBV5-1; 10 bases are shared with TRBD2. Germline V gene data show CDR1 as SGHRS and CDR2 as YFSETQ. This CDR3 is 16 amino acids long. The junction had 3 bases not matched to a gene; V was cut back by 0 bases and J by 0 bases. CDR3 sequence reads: CASSLGASGSSYEQYF. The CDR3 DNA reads TGCGCCAGCAGCTTGGGGGCTAGCGGGAGCTCCTACGAGCAGTACTTC.

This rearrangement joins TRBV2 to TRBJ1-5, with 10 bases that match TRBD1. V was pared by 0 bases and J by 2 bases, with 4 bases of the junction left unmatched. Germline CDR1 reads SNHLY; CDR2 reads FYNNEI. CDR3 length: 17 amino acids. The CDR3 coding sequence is TGTGCCAGCAGTGAAGCCTGGACAGGGGGTGGCAATCAGCCCCAGCATTTT. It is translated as CASSEAWTGGGNQPQHF. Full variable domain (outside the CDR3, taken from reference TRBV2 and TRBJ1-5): EPEVTQTPSHQVTQMGQEVILRCVPISNHLYFYWYRQILGQKVEFLVSFYNNEISEKSEIFDDQFSVERPDGSNFTLKIRSTKLEDSAMYFCASSEAWTGGGNQPQHFGDGTRLSIL.

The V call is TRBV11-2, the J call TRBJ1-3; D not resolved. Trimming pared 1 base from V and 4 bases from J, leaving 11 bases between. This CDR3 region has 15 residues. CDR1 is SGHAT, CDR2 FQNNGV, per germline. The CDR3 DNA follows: TGTGCCAGCAGCTTAGTGTCGCTTGGCGGAAACACCATATATTTT. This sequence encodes CASSLVSLGGNTIYF. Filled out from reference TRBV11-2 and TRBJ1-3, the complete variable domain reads EAGVAQSPRYKIIEKRQSVAFWCNPISGHATLYWYQQILGQGPKLLIQFQNNGVVDDSQLPKDRFSAERLKGVDSTLKIQPAKLEDSAVYLCASSLVSLGGNTIYFGEGSWLTVV.

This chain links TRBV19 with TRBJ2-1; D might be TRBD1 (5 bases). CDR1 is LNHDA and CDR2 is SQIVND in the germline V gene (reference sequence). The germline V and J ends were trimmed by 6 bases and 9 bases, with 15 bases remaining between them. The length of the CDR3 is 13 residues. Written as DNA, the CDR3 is TGTGCCAGTAGCGTGGACATAAACAGTGAGCAGTTCTTC. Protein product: CASSVDINSEQFF.

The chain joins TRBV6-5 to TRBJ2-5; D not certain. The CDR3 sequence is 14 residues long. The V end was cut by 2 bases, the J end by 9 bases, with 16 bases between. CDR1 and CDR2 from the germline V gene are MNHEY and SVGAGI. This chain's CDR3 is CASSYRVQRDSQYF. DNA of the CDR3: TGTGCCAGCAGTTACCGTGTCCAACGAGACTCCCAGTACTTC.

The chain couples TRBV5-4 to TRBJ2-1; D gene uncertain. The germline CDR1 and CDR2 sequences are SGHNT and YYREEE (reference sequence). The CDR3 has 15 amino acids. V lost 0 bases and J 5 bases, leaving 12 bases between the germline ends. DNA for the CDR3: TGTGCCAGCAGCTTGGGACAAGGTGCGCACAATGAGCAGTTCTTC. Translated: CASSLGQGAHNEQFF.

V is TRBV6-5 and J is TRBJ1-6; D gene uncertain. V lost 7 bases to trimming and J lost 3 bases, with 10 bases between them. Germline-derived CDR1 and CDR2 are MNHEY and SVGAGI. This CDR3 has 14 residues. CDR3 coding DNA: TGTGCCAGCAAATCCCGGGTCTATAATTCACCCCTCCACTTT. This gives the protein CASKSRVYNSPLHF.

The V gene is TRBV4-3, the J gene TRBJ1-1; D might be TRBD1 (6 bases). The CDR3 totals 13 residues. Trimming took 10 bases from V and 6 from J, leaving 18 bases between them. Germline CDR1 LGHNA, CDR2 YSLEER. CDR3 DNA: TGCGCCACCAAGGGACATGCGGGAGCTGAAGCTTTCTTT. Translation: CATKGHAGAEAFF.

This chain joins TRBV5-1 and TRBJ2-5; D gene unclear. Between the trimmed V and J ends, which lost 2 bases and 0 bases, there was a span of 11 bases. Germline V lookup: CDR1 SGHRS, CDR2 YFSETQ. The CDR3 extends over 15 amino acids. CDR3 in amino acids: CASSFNPTYQETQYF. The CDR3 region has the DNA TGCGCCAGCAGCTTTAACCCCACCTACCAAGAGACCCAGTACTTC.

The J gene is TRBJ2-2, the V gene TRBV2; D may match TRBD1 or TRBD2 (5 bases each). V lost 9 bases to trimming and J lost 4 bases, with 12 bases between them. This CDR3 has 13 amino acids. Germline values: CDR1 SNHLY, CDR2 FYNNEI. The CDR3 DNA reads TGTGCCAGTACGACAGCGGTCACCGGGGAGCTGTTTTTT. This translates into CASTTAVTGELFF. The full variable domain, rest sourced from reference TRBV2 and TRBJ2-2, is EPEVTQTPSHQVTQMGQEVILRCVPISNHLYFYWYRQILGQKVEFLVSFYNNEISEKSEIFDDQFSVERPDGSNFTLKIRSTKLEDSAMYFCASTTAVTGELFFGEGSRLTVL.

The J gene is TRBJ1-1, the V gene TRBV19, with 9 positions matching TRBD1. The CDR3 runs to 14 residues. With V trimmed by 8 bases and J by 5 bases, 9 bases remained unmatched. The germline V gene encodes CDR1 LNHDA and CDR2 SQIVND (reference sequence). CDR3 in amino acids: CASVDRGKITEAFF. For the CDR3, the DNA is TGTGCCAGTGTGGACAGGGGAAAAATAACTGAAGCTTTCTTT.

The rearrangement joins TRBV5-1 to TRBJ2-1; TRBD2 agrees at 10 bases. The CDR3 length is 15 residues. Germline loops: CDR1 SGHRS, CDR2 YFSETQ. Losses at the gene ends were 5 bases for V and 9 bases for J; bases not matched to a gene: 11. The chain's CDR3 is CASRSSGGAAGEQFF. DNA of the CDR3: TGCGCCAGCAGATCCAGCGGGGGGGCTGCGGGTGAGCAGTTCTTC. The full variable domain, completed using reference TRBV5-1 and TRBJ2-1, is KAGVTQTPRYLIKTRGQQVTLSCSPISGHRSVSWYQQTPGQGLQFLFEYFSETQRNKGNFPGRFSGRQFSNSRSEMNVSTLELGDSALYLCASRSSGGAAGEQFFGPGTRLTVL.

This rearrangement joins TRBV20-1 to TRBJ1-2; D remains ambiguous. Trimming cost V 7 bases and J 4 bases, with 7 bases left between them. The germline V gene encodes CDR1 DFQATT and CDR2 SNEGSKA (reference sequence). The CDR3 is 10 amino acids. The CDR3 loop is CSVQSYGYTF. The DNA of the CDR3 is TGCAGTGTCCAAAGCTATGGCTACACCTTC.

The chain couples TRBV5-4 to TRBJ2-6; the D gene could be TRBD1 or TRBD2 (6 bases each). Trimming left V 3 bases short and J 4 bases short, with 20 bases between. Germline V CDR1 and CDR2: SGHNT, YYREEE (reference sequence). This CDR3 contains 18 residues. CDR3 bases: TGTGCCAGCAGCTGGGGGGCGAATACTGTTCCCGGGGCCAACGTCCTGACTTTC. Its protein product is CASSWGANTVPGANVLTF.

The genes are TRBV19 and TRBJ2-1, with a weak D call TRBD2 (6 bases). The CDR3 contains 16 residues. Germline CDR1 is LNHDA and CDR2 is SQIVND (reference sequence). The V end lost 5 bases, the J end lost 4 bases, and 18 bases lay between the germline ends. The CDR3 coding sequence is TGTGCCAGTAGTCCCGGGACTCCTGGGTGGTACAATGAGCAGTTCTTC. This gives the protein CASSPGTPGWYNEQFF.

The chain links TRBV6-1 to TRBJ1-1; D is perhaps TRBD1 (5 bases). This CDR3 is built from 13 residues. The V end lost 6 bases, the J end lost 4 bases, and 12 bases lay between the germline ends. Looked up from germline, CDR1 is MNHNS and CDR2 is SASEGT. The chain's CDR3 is CASRWGESTEAFF. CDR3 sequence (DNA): TGTGCCAGCAGATGGGGCGAGAGCACTGAAGCTTTCTTT.

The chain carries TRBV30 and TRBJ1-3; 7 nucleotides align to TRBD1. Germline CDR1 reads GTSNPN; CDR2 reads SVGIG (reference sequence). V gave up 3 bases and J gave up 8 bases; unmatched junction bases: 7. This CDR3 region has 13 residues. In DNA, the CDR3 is TGTGCCTGGAGCGGGTGGCAGGGGGACACCATATATTTT. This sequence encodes CAWSGWQGDTIYF.

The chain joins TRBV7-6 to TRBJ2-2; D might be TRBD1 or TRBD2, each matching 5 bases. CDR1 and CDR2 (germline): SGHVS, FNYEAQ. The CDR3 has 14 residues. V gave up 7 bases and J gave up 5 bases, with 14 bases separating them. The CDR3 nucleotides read TGTGCCAGCACCCTAATAGGGGAGACCGGGGAGCTGTTTTTT. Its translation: CASTLIGETGELFF.